This TCR beta chain was obtained from a study of cytomegalovirus exposure and HLA in healthy donors. V shed 5 bases and J shed 4 bases, with 15 bases lying between them. The CDR3 loop spans 15 amino acids. The germline V gene has CDR1 SGHNT and CDR2 YYREEE (reference sequence). The PCR used 60 Vbeta and 13 Jbeta primers. Measured with immunoSEQ multiplex PCR; TCRdb has only the in-frame clones, and not every one. The sample yields around 85,000 clones, roughly 75% seen once. The receptor was isolated from a man aged 55 to 70 in good health and CMV-seronegative. Sequencing input: PBMCs. J is TRBJ1-4 and V is TRBV5-4; no clear D. Written as DNA, the CDR3 is TGTGCCAGCAGTGAAAAAGTGACGGGTAATGAAAAACTGTTTTTT. It specifies CASSEKVTGNEKLFF.